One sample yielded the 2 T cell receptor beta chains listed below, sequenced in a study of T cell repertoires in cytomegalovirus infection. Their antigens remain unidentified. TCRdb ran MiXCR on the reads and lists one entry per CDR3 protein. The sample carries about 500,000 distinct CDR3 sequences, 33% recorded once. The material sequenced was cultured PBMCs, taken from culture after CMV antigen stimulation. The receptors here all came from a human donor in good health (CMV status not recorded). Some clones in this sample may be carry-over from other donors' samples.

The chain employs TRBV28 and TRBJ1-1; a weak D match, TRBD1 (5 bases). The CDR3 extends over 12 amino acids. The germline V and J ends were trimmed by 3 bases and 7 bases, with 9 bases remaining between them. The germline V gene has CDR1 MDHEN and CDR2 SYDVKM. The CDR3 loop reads CASSLTVGEAFF. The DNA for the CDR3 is TGTGCCAGCAGTTTGACAGTGGGTGAAGCTTTCTTT.

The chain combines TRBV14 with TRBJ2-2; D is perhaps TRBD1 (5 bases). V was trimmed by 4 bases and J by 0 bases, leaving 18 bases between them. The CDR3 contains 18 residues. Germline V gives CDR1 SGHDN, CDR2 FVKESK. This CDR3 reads CASSLPDFSGPNTGELFF. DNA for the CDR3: TGTGCCAGCAGCCTTCCCGATTTTTCAGGGCCGAACACCGGGGAGCTGTTTTTT.